This TCR beta chain was profiled in a study of T cells after yellow fever vaccination. This clonotype was counted only a few times. TCRdb analysed the 5' RACE reads with MiXCR anew, one entry per CDR3 protein. The sample consists of hundreds of thousands of distinct CDR3 sequences, approximately 3.8% of them appearing once. The specimen was PBMCs, collected on the day of the yellow fever booster vaccination. The source of this sequence is a man younger than 35 who received the YFV17D yellow fever vaccine.

Here the CDR3 DNA reads TGTGCCAGCAAGTCCGGGGCTAGCGGGGGCGAGCAGTACGTC. It translates to CASKSGASGGEQYV. The gene calls are TRBV28 and TRBJ2-7; 10 bases agree with TRBD2. With 7 bases clipped from V and 6 bases from J, the junction kept 9 bases outside the gene matches. Germline V gives CDR1 MDHEN, CDR2 SYDVKM. This CDR3 is built from 14 residues.